These T cell receptor beta chains were read from a single sample in a study of human T cells and chemical hapten exposure. TCRdb independently ran MiXCR on the RACE reads; one entry per CDR3 protein. The sample contains roughly 48,000 distinct CDR3 sequences, roughly 11% of which appear only once. Source: whole blood, taken in connection with sensitization to the hapten diphenylcyclopropenone (DPC). Receptors originate from a woman in her thirties or forties with alopecia areata. Some clones in this sample may be carry-over from other donors' samples. Both conserved end residues are part of each CDR3. The size entry is marked missing in some rows and otherwise reads once, few, many or a size class.

size: many; J: TRBJ2-5; V: TRBV3-1; CDR3: CASSQSGQGRNGQETQYF
size: NA; J: TRBJ2-1; V: TRBV7-6; CDR3: CASSLSSGGANEQFF
size: few; J: TRBJ1-2; V: TRBV6-5; CDR3: CASSYGDYGYTF
size: many; J: TRBJ2-3; V: TRBV7-2; CDR3: CASSSQTSGGADTQYF
size: NA; J: TRBJ2-5; V: TRBV11-2; CDR3: CASSPAETQYF
size: NA; J: TRBJ2-7; V: TRBV19; CDR3: CASSLESNRGYEQYF
size: NA; J: TRBJ1-1; V: TRBV18; CDR3: CASSSRTGLGTEAFF
size: few; J: TRBJ2-7; V: TRBV7-6; CDR3: CASSLLVDRAYEQYF
size: NA; J: TRBJ1-5; V: TRBV7-2; CDR3: CASSLASGTGGGQPQHF
size: many; J: TRBJ2-2; V: TRBV11-3; CDR3: CASSLSLPGGMNTGELFF
size: NA; J: TRBJ2-1; V: TRBV11-2; CDR3: CASSFQEIVEQFF
size: many; J: TRBJ1-5; V: TRBV7-9; CDR3: CASSPGPSNQPQHF
size: NA; J: TRBJ2-7; V: TRBV11-2; CDR3: CASSLRVAGAYYEQYF
size: many; J: TRBJ2-7; V: TRBV7-2; CDR3: CASSPGGYEQYF
size: NA; J: TRBJ1-1; V: TRBV9; CDR3: CASSPRGEGVDTEAFF
size: many; J: TRBJ2-5; V: TRBV2; CDR3: CASREGLRGQETQYF
size: many; J: TRBJ2-5; V: TRBV12-3/TRBV12-4; CDR3: CASSLTVGEETQYF
size: few; J: TRBJ1-6; V: TRBV20-1; CDR3: CSATGTGNSPLHF
size: many; J: TRBJ2-3; V: TRBV7-8; CDR3: CASSERDGGTDTQYF
size: NA; J: TRBJ2-2; V: TRBV6-4; CDR3: CASSAELGITGELFF
size: few; J: TRBJ1-1; V: TRBV11-3; CDR3: CASSLEEGGVTEAFF
size: many; J: TRBJ2-7; V: TRBV4-3; CDR3: CASSQDRFSYEQYF
size: NA; J: TRBJ1-6; V: TRBV5-1; CDR3: CASSYGRTKESLHF
size: few; J: TRBJ1-2; V: TRBV28; CDR3: CASSLPPRYGYTF
size: few; J: TRBJ1-2; V: TRBV6-2/TRBV6-3; CDR3: CASSYTGYGYTF
size: few; J: TRBJ2-1; V: TRBV29-1; CDR3: CSARDDNEQFF
size: NA; J: TRBJ1-1; V: TRBV29-1; CDR3: CSTWTGASTEAFF
size: many; J: TRBJ2-5; V: TRBV7-9; CDR3: CASNEQQETQYF
size: few; J: TRBJ1-1; V: TRBV27; CDR3: CASSFRGGPENTEAFF
size: many; J: TRBJ1-3; V: TRBV4-3; CDR3: CASSQDWLSGNTIYF
size: NA; J: TRBJ2-7; V: TRBV27; CDR3: CASSPRAGVRSQQYF
size: few; J: TRBJ2-1; V: TRBV6-2/TRBV6-3; CDR3: CASRNLQAVYNEQFF
size: few; J: TRBJ2-2; V: TRBV6-2/TRBV6-3; CDR3: CASNYGQGGTGELFF
size: NA; J: TRBJ2-7; V: TRBV28; CDR3: CASLGGQYPYEQYF
size: NA; J: TRBJ2-3; V: TRBV20-1; CDR3: CSALDSGTDTQYF
size: NA; J: TRBJ1-5; V: TRBV20-1; CDR3: CSAGVAQPQHF
size: many; J: TRBJ1-2; V: TRBV4-1; CDR3: CASSHPGRASYGYTF
size: many; J: TRBJ2-1; V: TRBV30; CDR3: CAWSPGTGGYYEQFF
size: many; J: TRBJ2-7; V: TRBV6-1; CDR3: CASSEGTGKSGYEQYF
size: few; J: TRBJ1-1; V: TRBV7-9; CDR3: CASSLADGTLTEAFF
size: many; J: TRBJ2-1; V: TRBV3-1; CDR3: CASSPTGTGGAYNEQFF
size: many; J: TRBJ2-5; V: TRBV5-1; CDR3: CASRNDQETQYF
size: NA; J: TRBJ2-2; V: TRBV9; CDR3: CASSPRGSRNTGELFF
size: few; J: TRBJ1-5; V: TRBV20-1; CDR3: CSARDEEGLNQPQHF
size: few; J: TRBJ1-3; V: TRBV7-2; CDR3: CASSFEAGNTIYF
size: many; J: TRBJ2-3; V: TRBV5-1; CDR3: CASSLGQVPDTQYF
size: NA; J: TRBJ2-7; V: TRBV12-3/TRBV12-4; CDR3: CASSTAGLAYYEQYF
size: few; J: TRBJ1-2; V: TRBV7-2; CDR3: CASSLTHRMSYGYTF
size: many; J: TRBJ2-5; V: TRBV2; CDR3: CASSKDVVLLETQYF